These 18 T cell receptor beta chains originate from one sample sequenced in a study of CD8 T cells in ankylosing spondylitis. TCRdb fed the 5' RACE reads into MiXCR, producing one record per CDR3 protein. The sample has approximately 240,000 distinct CDR3 sequences; 20% to 30% are singletons. The sample taken for sequencing was blood, either unsorted or a sorted T cell fraction (not recorded which). The source of these receptors is a male donor with ankylosing spondylitis or in good health (not recorded which).

This clonotype was counted ten times or more. This chain uses TRBV20-1 with TRBJ2-5, with a tentative D call TRBD1 (5 bases). Germline V lookup: CDR1 DFQATT, CDR2 SNEGSKA (reference sequence). The CDR3 covers 12 residues. Trimming pared 3 bases from V and 1 base from J, leaving 6 bases between. In DNA form, the CDR3 reads TGCAGTGCTAGGACAGCCCAAGAGACCCAGTACTTC. Translating it yields CSARTAQETQYF.

This clonotype was counted many times. V is TRBV12-3 or TRBV12-4 and J is TRBJ2-2; 9 bases map to TRBD1. J lost 3 bases, V lost 3 bases, and 8 bases had no gene match. The CDR3 is 17 amino acids. CDR3 sequence (DNA): TGTGCCAGCAGTTTCGCCGGGACAGGGAGACACACCGGGGAGCTGTTTTTT. Protein product: CASSFAGTGRHTGELFF.

This chain uses TRBV20-1 with TRBJ2-2, with a possible D match to TRBD1 (5 bases). Germline CDR1 DFQATT, CDR2 SNEGSKA (reference sequence). V lost 0 bases and J lost 6, with 14 bases in between. This CDR3 is built from 15 residues. This chain's CDR3 is CSARDPREGAGELFF. CDR3 DNA sequence: TGCAGTGCTAGAGATCCCAGGGAAGGGGCCGGGGAGCTGTTTTTT.

The genes are TRBV12-3 or TRBV12-4 and TRBJ1-1; D is undetermined. With 6 bases removed from V and 1 base from J, the gap between germline ends came to 9 bases. The CDR3 has 13 residues. CDR3 region: CASRLAPNTEAFF. CDR3 DNA sequence: TGTGCCAGCAGGCTCGCCCCGAACACTGAAGCTTTCTTT.

The chain links TRBV5-1 to TRBJ1-4; maybe TRBD1 (5 bases). V gave up 6 bases and J gave up 4 bases, with 13 bases separating them. CDR3 size: 14 residues. Germline V gene sequence: CDR1 SGHRS, CDR2 YFSETQ. In DNA form, the CDR3 reads TGCGCCAGCACACGAGGGGCGGGTAATGAAAAACTGTTTTTT. This encodes CASTRGAGNEKLFF.

The chain uses TRBV6-1 and TRBJ2-5; 7 bases line up with TRBD2. Germline CDR1 is MNHNS and CDR2 is SASEGT. This CDR3 comprises 15 residues. V lost 5 bases to trimming and J lost 1 base; unmatched junction nucleotides: 7. CDR3 sequence: CASSLYGGIQETQYF. CDR3 nucleotide sequence: TGTGCCAGCAGTCTCTACGGGGGGATCCAAGAGACCCAGTACTTC.

This clonotype was recorded at least ten times. J is TRBJ2-3 and V is TRBV5-6; 16 bases agree with TRBD2. Germline-derived CDR1 and CDR2 are SGHDT and YYEEEE. The junction had 10 bases not matched to a gene; V was cut back by 4 bases and J by 5 bases. This CDR3 spans 18 amino acids. The CDR3 reads CASSRGLAGGPERDTQYF. The CDR3 nucleotides read TGTGCCAGCAGCAGGGGACTAGCGGGGGGGCCTGAACGAGATACGCAGTATTTT.

Ten or more counts support this clonotype. This chain links TRBV15 with TRBJ1-4; 12 positions agree with TRBD1. J lost 6 bases, V lost 3 bases, and 8 bases had no gene match. CDR1 and CDR2 from the germline V gene are LNHNV and YYDKDF (reference sequence). The CDR3 has 17 residues. CDR3 amino acids: CATSRAGTGGIHEKLFF. The CDR3 nucleotides read TGTGCCACCAGCAGGGCCGGGACAGGGGGCATTCATGAAAAACTGTTTTTT.

This clonotype came up a few times. The chain uses TRBV6-6 and TRBJ1-1; D gene ambiguous. CDR3 length equals 13 residues. Trimming shortened V by 7 bases and J by 7 bases, and 16 bases separated the two germline ends. Germline CDR1 is MNHNY and CDR2 is SVGAGI (reference sequence). As DNA, the CDR3 is TGTGCCAGCACCCCCCGGGGTACAATTGAAGCTTTCTTT. The encoded protein is CASTPRGTIEAFF.

CDR3 loop: CSANSLAGLETQYF. DNA of the CDR3: TGCAGTGCAAACTCACTAGCGGGGCTAGAGACCCAGTACTTC. The chain couples TRBV20-1 to TRBJ2-5; 10 bases align to TRBD2. From germline, CDR1 is DFQATT and CDR2 SNEGSKA (reference sequence). The ends lost 6 bases at V and 4 bases at J; junction bases unmatched: 8. This CDR3 has 14 amino acids.

This clonotype was observed at least ten times. The V gene is TRBV9, the J gene TRBJ2-2; D may match TRBD1 or TRBD2 (5 bases each). Germline CDR1 is SGDLS and CDR2 is YYNGEE. V was shortened by 5 bases and J by 5 bases, with 19 bases between the two germline ends. The CDR3 is 16 amino acids. In DNA, the CDR3 is TGTGCCAGCAGTCGAACTCAGGGACGCTCAACCGGGGAGCTGTTTTTT. Translation gives CASSRTQGRSTGELFF.

This clonotype was recorded many times. The chain carries TRBV15 and TRBJ2-2; D call uncertain. This CDR3 region has 16 residues. The germline CDR1 and CDR2 sequences are LNHNV and YYDKDF (reference sequence). V was clipped by 2 bases and J by 7 bases, with 17 bases between them. CDR3 amino acids: CATSRPPSLTSGELFF. DNA for the CDR3: TGTGCCACCAGCAGACCCCCATCCCTGACAAGCGGGGAGCTGTTTTTT.

This clonotype was seen more than once but under ten times. The gene calls are TRBV10-3 and TRBJ2-6; D possibly corresponds to TRBD1 (5 bases). V was cut by 10 bases and J by 2 bases, with 12 bases left in between. This CDR3 comprises 14 residues. Germline V gene data show CDR1 as ENHRY and CDR2 as SYGVKD. CDR3 sequence reads: CATRSGTGANVLTF. The CDR3 nucleotides are TGTGCCACCCGTTCAGGGACTGGGGCCAACGTCCTGACTTTC.

This chain joins TRBV19 and TRBJ2-2, with D perhaps matching TRBD1 (6 bases). The germline CDR1 and CDR2 sequences are LNHDA and SQIVND (reference sequence). CDR3 length equals 17 residues. V was cut by 4 bases and J by 0 bases, with 15 bases left in between. The CDR3 is CASSTGPGVSNTGELFF. The CDR3 bases are TGTGCCAGTAGTACCGGGCCAGGGGTCTCGAACACCGGGGAGCTGTTTTTT.

In the case of this clonotype: At one end, the junction sequence differs from germline, possibly due to a read error. The J gene is TRBJ1-3, the V gene TRBV10-3; D remains ambiguous. Germline-derived CDR1 and CDR2 are ENHRY and SYGVKD. The CDR3 consists of 15 residues. For the CDR3, the DNA is TGTGCCATCAGTGAGTCGCGGGCCTCGGGAAACACAATATATTTT. Translating gives CAISESRASGNTIYF.

The rearrangement uses TRBV5-1 and TRBJ2-1, with 12 nucleotides matching TRBD2. Germline V lookup: CDR1 SGHRS, CDR2 YFSETQ. J was trimmed by 0 bases and V by 4 bases; bases with no gene match: 14. The CDR3 sequence is 20 residues long. CDR3 nucleotides: TGCGCCAGCAGCGCAAGAGGGACTAGCGGGCCCAAGCCCTCCTACAATGAGCAGTTCTTC. It specifies CASSARGTSGPKPSYNEQFF.

The sample holds many counts of this clonotype. V gene TRBV20-1 combines with J gene TRBJ2-5, with 7 bases aligning to TRBD2. The J segment lost 5 bases and the V segment lost 2 bases, leaving 2 bases of the junction unmatched. The CDR3 spans 12 residues. Germline V gene sequence: CDR1 DFQATT, CDR2 SNEGSKA (reference sequence). The CDR3 coding sequence is TGCAGTGCTAGATCGCGGGGGGAGACCCAGTACTTC. Protein product: CSARSRGETQYF.

The table lists this clonotype with many counts. The chain is built from TRBV4-1 and TRBJ2-2; D is perhaps TRBD2 (7 bases). Germline V gives CDR1 MGHRA, CDR2 YSYEKL. V lost 6 bases, J lost 3 bases, and 14 bases lay in between. CDR3 length: 15 amino acids. The CDR3 loop is CASRRTGRDTGELFF. CDR3 in DNA: TGCGCCAGCAGACGTACAGGGAGGGACACCGGGGAGCTGTTTTTT.